This T cell receptor (beta chain) is from a study of blood T cell repertoires in COVID-19. Study as a whole: The study drew acute and convalescent COVID-19 samples from the United States, Italy and Spain. Sources were T cells, B-cell-depleted T cells, or PBMCs; the material itself was cDNA or gDNA.

In the study's own analysis: Reference gene primers were amplified, and this amplification served to estimate nucleated cell counts. This table comes from immunoSEQ multiplex PCR, and its TCRdb copy is limited to in-frame clones, with some not included. The V and J calls and clone size were taken over from that table, and D and trimming were inferred from the DNA. The sample has 230,000 or so clones, more than 70% seen once. The CDR3 consists of 17 residues. Looked up from germline, CDR1 is SGHVS and CDR2 is FQNEAQ. The ends were cut back, 6 bases at V and 6 bases at J, with 23 bases in the middle. The V and J genes are TRBV7-8 and TRBJ1-4, with TRBD1 as a possible D gene (6 bases). This clonotype originated in a man aged 35-49 years with active or convalescent COVID-19. The source material was peripheral blood. CDR3 residues: CASSQRSWGHNDEKLFF. The CDR3 DNA reads as TGTGCCAGCAGTCAAAGGTCGTGGGGACACAACGATGAAAAACTGTTTTTT.